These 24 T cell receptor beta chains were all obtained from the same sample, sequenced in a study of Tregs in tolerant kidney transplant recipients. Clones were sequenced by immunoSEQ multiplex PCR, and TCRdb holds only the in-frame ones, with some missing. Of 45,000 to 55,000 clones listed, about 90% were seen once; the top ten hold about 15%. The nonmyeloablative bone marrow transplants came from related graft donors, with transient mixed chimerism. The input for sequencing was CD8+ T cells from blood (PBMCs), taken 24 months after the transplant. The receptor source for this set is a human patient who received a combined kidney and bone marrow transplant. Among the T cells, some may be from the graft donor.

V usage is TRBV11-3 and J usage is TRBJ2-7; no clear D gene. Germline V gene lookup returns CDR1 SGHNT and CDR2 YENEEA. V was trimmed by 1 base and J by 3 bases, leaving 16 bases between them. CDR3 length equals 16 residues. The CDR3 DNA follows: TGTGCCAGCAGCTTAGGGTCCCCAAGCGAAGACTACGAGCAGTACTTC. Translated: CASSLGSPSEDYEQYF.

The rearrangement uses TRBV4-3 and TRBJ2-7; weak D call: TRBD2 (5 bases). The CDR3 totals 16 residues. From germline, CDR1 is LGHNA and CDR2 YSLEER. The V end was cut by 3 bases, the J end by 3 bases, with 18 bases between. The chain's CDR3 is CASSHSSSGLGYEQYF. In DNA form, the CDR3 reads TGCGCCAGCAGCCACTCGAGCAGCGGTCTAGGCTACGAGCAGTACTTC.

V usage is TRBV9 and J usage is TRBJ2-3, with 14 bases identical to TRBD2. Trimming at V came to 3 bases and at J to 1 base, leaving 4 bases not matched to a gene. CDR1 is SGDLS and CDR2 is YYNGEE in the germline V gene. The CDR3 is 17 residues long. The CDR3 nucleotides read TGTGCCAGCAGCGCTCGACTAGCGGGGGGGGGCACAGATACGCAGTATTTT. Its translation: CASSARLAGGGTDTQYF.

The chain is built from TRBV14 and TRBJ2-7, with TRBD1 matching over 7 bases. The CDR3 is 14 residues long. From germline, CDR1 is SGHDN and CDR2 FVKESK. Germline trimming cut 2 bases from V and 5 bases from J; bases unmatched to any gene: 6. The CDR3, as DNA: TGTGCCAGCAGCCAACTAGGGGGCAGGAACGAGCAGTACTTC. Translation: CASSQLGGRNEQYF.

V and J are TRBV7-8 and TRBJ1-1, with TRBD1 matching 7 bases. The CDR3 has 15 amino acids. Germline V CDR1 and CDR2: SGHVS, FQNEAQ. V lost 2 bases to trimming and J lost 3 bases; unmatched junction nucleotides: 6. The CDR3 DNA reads TGTGCCAGCAGCTTAAGCCCACAGGGGTACACTGAAGCTTTCTTT. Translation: CASSLSPQGYTEAFF.

CDR3 DNA sequence: TGTGCCAGCAGCTTAGTTGGGGGACTAGCTGGCACAGATACGCAGTATTTT. It encodes CASSLVGGLAGTDTQYF. The rearrangement joins TRBV7-6 to TRBJ2-3, with 9 nucleotides matching TRBD2. This CDR3 comprises 17 residues. Germline CDR1 reads SGHVS; CDR2 reads FNYEAQ. Losses at the gene ends were 1 base for V and 1 base for J; bases not matched to a gene: 6.

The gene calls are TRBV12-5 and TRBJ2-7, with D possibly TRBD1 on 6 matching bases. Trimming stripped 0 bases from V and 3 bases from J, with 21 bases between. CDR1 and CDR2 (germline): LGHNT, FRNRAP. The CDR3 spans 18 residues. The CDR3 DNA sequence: TGTGCTAGTGGTTTGGTCGGCGAAATCAGGGGCCGCAACTACGAGCAGTACTTC. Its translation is CASGLVGEIRGRNYEQYF. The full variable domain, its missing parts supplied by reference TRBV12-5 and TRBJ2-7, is DARVTQTPRHKVTEMGQEVTMRCQPILGHNTVFWYRQTMMQGLELLAYFRNRAPLDDSGMPKDRFSAEMPDATLATLKIQPSEPRDSAVYFCASGLVGEIRGRNYEQYFGPGTRLTVT.

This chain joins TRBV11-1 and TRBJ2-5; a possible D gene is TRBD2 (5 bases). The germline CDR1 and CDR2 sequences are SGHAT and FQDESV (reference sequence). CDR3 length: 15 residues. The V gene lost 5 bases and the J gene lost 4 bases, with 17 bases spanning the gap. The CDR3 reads CASSPRGPQGETQYF. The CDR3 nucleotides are TGTGCCAGCAGCCCTCGAGGGCCTCAAGGAGAGACCCAGTACTTC. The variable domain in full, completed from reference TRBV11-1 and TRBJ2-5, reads EAEVAQSPRYKITEKSQAVAFWCDPISGHATLYWYRQILGQGPELLVQFQDESVVDDSQLPKDRFSAERLKGVDSTLKIQPAELGDSAMYLCASSPRGPQGETQYFGPGTRLLVL.

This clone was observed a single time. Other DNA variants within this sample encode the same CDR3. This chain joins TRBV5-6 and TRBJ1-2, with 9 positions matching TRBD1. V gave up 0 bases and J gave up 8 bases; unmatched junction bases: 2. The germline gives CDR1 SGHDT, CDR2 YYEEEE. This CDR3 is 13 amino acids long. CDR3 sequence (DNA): TGTGCCAGCAGCTTGGGACAGGGGGGCGGCTACACCTTC. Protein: CASSLGQGGGYTF.

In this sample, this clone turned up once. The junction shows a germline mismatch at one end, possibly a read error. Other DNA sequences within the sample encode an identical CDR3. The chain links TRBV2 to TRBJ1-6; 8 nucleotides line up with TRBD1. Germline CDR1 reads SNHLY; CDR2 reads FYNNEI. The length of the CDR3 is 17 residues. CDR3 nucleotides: TGTGCCAGCAGTGAATTAAGCTTTGGACAGGGTGATTCCCCCCTCCACTTT. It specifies CASSELSFGQGDSPLHF.

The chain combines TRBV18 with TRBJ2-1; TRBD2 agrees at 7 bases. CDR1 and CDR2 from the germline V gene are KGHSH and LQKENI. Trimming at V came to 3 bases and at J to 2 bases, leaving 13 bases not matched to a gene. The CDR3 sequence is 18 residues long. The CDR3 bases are TGTGCCAGCTCACCCCTGGCGGGAGCCAACCTCCCCTACAATGAGCAGTTCTTC. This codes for CASSPLAGANLPYNEQFF.

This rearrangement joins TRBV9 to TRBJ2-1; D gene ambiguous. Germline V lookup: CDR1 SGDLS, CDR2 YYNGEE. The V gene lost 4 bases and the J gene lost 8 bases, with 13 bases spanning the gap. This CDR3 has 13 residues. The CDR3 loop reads CASSFITHDEQFF. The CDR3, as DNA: TGTGCCAGCAGCTTCATCACACACGATGAGCAGTTCTTC.

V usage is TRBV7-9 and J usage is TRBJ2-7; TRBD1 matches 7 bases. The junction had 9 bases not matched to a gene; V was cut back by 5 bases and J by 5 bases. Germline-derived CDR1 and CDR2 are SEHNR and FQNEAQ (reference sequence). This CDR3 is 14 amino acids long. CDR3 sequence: CASSRTGDVHEQYF. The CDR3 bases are TGTGCCAGCAGCCGAACAGGGGATGTGCACGAGCAGTACTTC.

CDR3 sequence: CASSPVSGTEAFF. The CDR3 DNA reads TGTGCCAGCAGCCCCGTTAGCGGCACTGAAGCTTTCTTT. The chain has TRBV7-3 and TRBJ1-1, with D uncertain. The CDR3 spans 13 residues. Trimming removed 5 bases at V and 4 bases at J, with 11 bases between. CDR1 and CDR2 from the germline V gene are SGHTA and FQGTGA.

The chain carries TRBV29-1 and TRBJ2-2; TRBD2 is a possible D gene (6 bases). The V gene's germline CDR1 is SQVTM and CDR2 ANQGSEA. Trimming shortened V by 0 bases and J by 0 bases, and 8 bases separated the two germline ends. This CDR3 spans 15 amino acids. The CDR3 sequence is CSVEDGSANTGELFF. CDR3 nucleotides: TGCAGCGTTGAAGACGGGAGCGCGAACACCGGGGAGCTGTTTTTT.

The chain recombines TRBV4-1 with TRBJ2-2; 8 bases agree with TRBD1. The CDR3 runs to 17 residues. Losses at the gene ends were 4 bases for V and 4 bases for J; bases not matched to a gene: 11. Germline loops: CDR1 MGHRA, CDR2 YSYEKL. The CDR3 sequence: CASSLTWEQGGTGELFF. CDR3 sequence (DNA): TGCGCCAGCAGCCTCACTTGGGAACAGGGGGGCACCGGGGAGCTGTTTTTT.

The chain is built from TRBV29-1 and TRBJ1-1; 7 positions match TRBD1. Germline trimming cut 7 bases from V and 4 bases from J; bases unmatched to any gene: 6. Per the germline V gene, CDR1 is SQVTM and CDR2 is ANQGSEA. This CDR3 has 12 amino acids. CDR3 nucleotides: TGCAGCGCAAGACAGGGACGCACTGAAGCTTTCTTT. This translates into CSARQGRTEAFF.

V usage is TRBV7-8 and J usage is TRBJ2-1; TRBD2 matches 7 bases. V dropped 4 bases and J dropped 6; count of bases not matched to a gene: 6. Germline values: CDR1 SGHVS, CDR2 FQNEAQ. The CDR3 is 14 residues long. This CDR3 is CASSSSGGVNEQFF. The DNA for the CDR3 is TGTGCCAGCAGCTCTAGCGGAGGGGTCAATGAGCAGTTCTTC. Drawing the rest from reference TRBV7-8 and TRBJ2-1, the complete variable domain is GAGVSQSPRYKVAKRGQDVALRCDPISGHVSLFWYQQALGQGPEFLTYFQNEAQLDKSGLPSDRFFAERPEGSVSTLKIQRTQQEDSAVYLCASSSSGGVNEQFFGPGTRLTVL.

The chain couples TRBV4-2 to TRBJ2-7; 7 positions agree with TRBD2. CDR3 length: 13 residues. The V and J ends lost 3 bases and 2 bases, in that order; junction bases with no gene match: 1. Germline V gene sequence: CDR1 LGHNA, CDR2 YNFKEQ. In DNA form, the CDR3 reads TGTGCCAGCAGCCACGGGACTACCTACGAGCAGTACTTC. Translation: CASSHGTTYEQYF.

The CDR3 here is CAISGDPWGRSYNEQFF. CDR3 DNA: TGTGCCATCAGTGGGGACCCTTGGGGGAGGTCCTACAATGAGCAGTTCTTC. The chain joins TRBV10-3 to TRBJ2-1; possible D gene TRBD2, 6 bases. V gave up 4 bases and J gave up 1 base, with 17 bases separating them. The CDR3 runs 17 residues. CDR1 and CDR2 (germline): ENHRY, SYGVKD.

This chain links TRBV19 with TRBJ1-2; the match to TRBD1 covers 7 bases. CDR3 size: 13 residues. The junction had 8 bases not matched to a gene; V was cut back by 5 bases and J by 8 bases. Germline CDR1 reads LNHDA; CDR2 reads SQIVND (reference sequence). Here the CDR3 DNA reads TGTGCCAGTAGTGAGACAGGGTGGGAAGGCTACACCTTC. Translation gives CASSETGWEGYTF.

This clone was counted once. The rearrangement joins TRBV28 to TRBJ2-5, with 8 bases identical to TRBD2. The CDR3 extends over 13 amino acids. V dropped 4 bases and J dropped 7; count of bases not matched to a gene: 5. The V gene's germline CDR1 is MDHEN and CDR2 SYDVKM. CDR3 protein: CASSSGGGSTQYF. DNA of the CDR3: TGTGCCAGCAGTTCGGGGGGGGGATCGACCCAGTACTTC.

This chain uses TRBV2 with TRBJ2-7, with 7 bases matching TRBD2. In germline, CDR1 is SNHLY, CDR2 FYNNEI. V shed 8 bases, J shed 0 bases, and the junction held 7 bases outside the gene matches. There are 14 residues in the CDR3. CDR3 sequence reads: CASGRSGTSYEQYF. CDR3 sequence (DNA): TGTGCCAGCGGGAGGAGCGGGACCTCCTACGAGCAGTACTTC. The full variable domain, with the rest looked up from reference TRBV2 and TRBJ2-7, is EPEVTQTPSHQVTQMGQEVILRCVPISNHLYFYWYRQILGQKVEFLVSFYNNEISEKSEIFDDQFSVERPDGSNFTLKIRSTKLEDSAMYFCASGRSGTSYEQYFGPGTRLTVT.

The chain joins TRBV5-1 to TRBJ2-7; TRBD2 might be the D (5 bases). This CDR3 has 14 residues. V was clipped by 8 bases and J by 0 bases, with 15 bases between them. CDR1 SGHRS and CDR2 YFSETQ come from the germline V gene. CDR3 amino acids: CASGEVGSSYEQYF. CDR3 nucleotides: TGCGCCAGTGGGGAAGTAGGGAGCTCCTACGAGCAGTACTTC.